This is a list of T cell receptor beta chains from one sample in a study of CD8 T cells in Susac syndrome. TCRdb used MiXCR to reprocess the immunoSEQ multiplex PCR reads, holding one entry per CDR3 protein. The table records 300,000 to 350,000 distinct CDR3 sequences, 92% of them present only once. Material: CD4+ T cells from PBMCs. These TCRs come from a human donor with multiple sclerosis. Both conserved end residues are part of each CDR3. Each record gives: clone size, V gene, J gene, D gene, CDR3 DNA, CDR3 protein. D genes are given only for firm matches. Size tells how often a clone was seen (once, few, many) or the class of an expanded clone, and some rows leave it out.

>-|TRBV27|TRBJ2-5|-
TGTGCCAGCAGCGTCCGGGACCACCAAGAGACCCAGTACTTC
CASSVRDHQETQYF
>-|TRBV5-6|TRBJ1-2|-
TGTGCCAGCAGCCGGACCGATGGCTACACCTTC
CASSRTDGYTF
>-|TRBV2|TRBJ1-5|-
TGTGCCAGCAACAGGGATAGCAATCAGCCCCAGCATTTT
CASNRDSNQPQHF
>-|TRBV19|TRBJ1-2|-
TGTGCCAGTAGACCCGTGGGGCGGAACTATGGCTACACCTTC
CASRPVGRNYGYTF
>-|TRBV19|TRBJ2-1|-
TGTGCCAGTAGCCCTAAACCAGCATGGAGGGGCGATGAGCAGTTCTTC
CASSPKPAWRGDEQFF
>once|TRBV2|TRBJ2-2|TRBD1
TGTGCCATCAATCCTCAGGGGGCGGTCGGGGAGCTGTTTTTT
CAINPQGAVGELFF
>-|TRBV5-1|TRBJ1-1|-
TGCGCCAGCAGCCCTGGGCCTGATATGAACACTGAAGCTTTCTTT
CASSPGPDMNTEAFF
>-|TRBV19|TRBJ2-3|-
TGTGCCAGTAGTATGGGGCGTCGAGATACGCAGTATTTT
CASSMGRRDTQYF
>-|TRBV10-3|TRBJ1-1|-
TGTGCCATCAGCCGGTCGAGGGGATCCACTGAAGCTTTCTTT
CAISRSRGSTEAFF
>-|TRBV3-1|TRBJ1-2|-
TGTGCCAGCAGCTACAGGGCCGGCTACACCTTC
CASSYRAGYTF
>-|TRBV7-9|TRBJ2-5|-
TGTGCCAGCAGCTTAGCGCGTACTTTCTACCAAGAGACCCAGTACTTC
CASSLARTFYQETQYF
>-|TRBV6-1|TRBJ1-2|-
TGTGCCAGCAGTGAAATAGGGAGGAACTATGGCTACACCTTC
CASSEIGRNYGYTF
>-|TRBV19|TRBJ1-5|-
TGTGCCAGTAGTCCACAAAGACTCGTTGGGCAGCCCCAGCATTTT
CASSPQRLVGQPQHF
>few|TRBV10-3|TRBJ2-7|-
TGTGCCATCAGTCCCCGGGACTCCCAGGAGCAGTACTTC
CAISPRDSQEQYF
>-|TRBV5-6|TRBJ2-5|-
TGTGCCAGCAGCCTGAGGTCTTCAGGGAGGGAGACCCAGTACTTC
CASSLRSSGRETQYF
>-|TRBV5-4|TRBJ2-7|TRBD1
TGTGCCAGCAGCTGGGACAGGGAGGCCGAGCAGTACTTC
CASSWDREAEQYF
>-|TRBV7-2|TRBJ1-5|-
TGTGCCAGCAGCGCACAAGCTCGGAGCAATCAGCCCCAGCATTTT
CASSAQARSNQPQHF
>-|TRBV29-1|TRBJ2-2|-
TGCAGCGTTGTGTGGGGGATCGGTACCGGGGAGCTGTTTTTT
CSVVWGIGTGELFF
>-|TRBV4-3|TRBJ2-1|TRBD2
TGCGCCAGCAGCCGCTCGAGACTAGCGGGAGGGGACAATGAGCAGTTCTTC
CASSRSRLAGGDNEQFF
>once|TRBV7-2|TRBJ2-5|TRBD1
TGTGCCAGCAGCTCACAGGGGGGAGGCGAGACCCAGTACTTC
CASSSQGGGETQYF
>-|TRBV20-1|TRBJ2-7|TRBD2
TGCAGTGCTCCTGCTTCAGCGGGACTAACCTACGAGCAGTACTTC
CSAPASAGLTYEQYF
>-|TRBV5-4|TRBJ2-3|TRBD2
TGTGCCAGCAGCTTGCGGGGGGGCCTGAAAGATACGCAGTATTTT
CASSLRGGLKDTQYF
>-|TRBV6-5|TRBJ2-7|TRBD1
TGTGCCAGCAGTTGGGACAGGAATACCTACGAGCAGTACTTC
CASSWDRNTYEQYF
>-|TRBV29-1|TRBJ1-5|TRBD1
TGCAGCGTTGGGGGACAGGGGGCAGGACAGCCCCAGCATTTT
CSVGGQGAGQPQHF
>-|TRBV12-3/TRBV12-4|TRBJ1-2|-
TGTGCCAGCACCCCCTCATCCAAAGGCTATGGCTACACCTTC
CASTPSSKGYGYTF
>-|TRBV30|TRBJ1-3|-
TGTGCCTGGAGTGTTTTTGGAAACACCATATATTTT
CAWSVFGNTIYF
>-|TRBV7-9|TRBJ1-6|-
TGTGCCAGCAGCTTAACATCGGGGCGGCAGAATTCACCCCTCCACTTT
CASSLTSGRQNSPLHF
>-|TRBV29-1|TRBJ2-1|TRBD1
TGCAGCGTTGAAGGAGGGACAGGGGAGCATGAGCAGTTCTTC
CSVEGGTGEHEQFF
>-|TRBV6-2/TRBV6-3|TRBJ2-1|TRBD2
TGTGCCAGCAGTTACTCCCTAGGCGGGAGAAATGAGCAGTTCTTC
CASSYSLGGRNEQFF
>-|TRBV14|TRBJ2-1|TRBD2
TGTGCCAGCAGCCAAGATAGGAGGACACGGGGGGATGAGCAGTTCTTC
CASSQDRRTRGDEQFF
>-|TRBV7-2|TRBJ1-2|-
TGTGCCAGCAGCTTAAGGAGGGCAGATGGCTACACCTTC
CASSLRRADGYTF
>-|TRBV6-2/TRBV6-3|TRBJ2-7|-
TGTGCCAGCAGTCCTTCGGCCGGGCCGCCCTACGAGCAGTACTTC
CASSPSAGPPYEQYF
>-|TRBV3-1|TRBJ2-2|TRBD1
TGTGCCAGCAGCCGTTCCTCGACAGGGATGGAAACCGGGGAGCTGTTTTTT
CASSRSSTGMETGELFF
>-|TRBV12-3/TRBV12-4|TRBJ2-6|-
TGTGCCAGCAGTTCGACTGTCGCCCCTGGGGCCAACGTCCTGACTTTC
CASSSTVAPGANVLTF
>-|TRBV5-6|TRBJ1-2|TRBD1
TGTGCCAGCAGCCGGACAGGGGAATCGGTAGGCTACACCTTC
CASSRTGESVGYTF
>-|TRBV29-1|TRBJ2-6|-
TGCAGCGTTGGGGGTCCAACTGGGGCCAACGTCCTGACTTTC
CSVGGPTGANVLTF
>-|TRBV19|TRBJ1-1|-
TGTGCCAGTAGTATGGCGGGGGCGAAGAACACTGAAGCTTTCTTT
CASSMAGAKNTEAFF
>once|TRBV7-3|TRBJ2-4|-
TGTGCCAGCAGCTCTAGCGCTCAGTACTTC
CASSSSAQYF
>-|TRBV7-9|TRBJ1-3|-
TGTGCCAGCAGCGAACAGGGTTCTGGAAACACCATATATTTT
CASSEQGSGNTIYF
>-|TRBV7-9|TRBJ1-6|-
TGTGCCAGCAGCCCTCCCGGCAGTAATTCACCCCTCCACTTT
CASSPPGSNSPLHF
>-|TRBV12-3/TRBV12-4|TRBJ1-1|-
TGTGCCAGCAGTTTTCTCCAGGACACTGAAGCTTCCTTT
CASSFLQDTEASF
>-|TRBV2|TRBJ1-1|-
TGTGCCAGCAGTGAAGCGGGTTCAGTATCTGAAGCTTTCTTT
CASSEAGSVSEAFF
>-|TRBV7-2|TRBJ2-3|-
TGTGCCAGCAGCTTAGGTTGGGGGACCACAGATACGCAGTATTTT
CASSLGWGTTDTQYF
>-|TRBV6-1|TRBJ1-6|-
TGTGCCAGCAGTGCCTTGGCCGGACATATCAATTCACCCCTCCACTTT
CASSALAGHINSPLHF
>-|TRBV6-6|TRBJ2-5|-
TGTGCCAGCAGTTACTCGATTAACAGCCAAGAGACCCAGTACTTC
CASSYSINSQETQYF
>once|TRBV7-2|TRBJ1-1|-
TGTGCCAGCAGCACCGGGGGGGTGTGGGACACTGAAGCTTTCTTT
CASSTGGVWDTEAFF
>-|TRBV18|TRBJ2-3|TRBD1
TGTGCCAGCTCACCGACAGGGCCAGATACGCAGTATTTT
CASSPTGPDTQYF
>-|TRBV20-1|TRBJ1-5|TRBD1
TGCAGTGCTAGGGAATTGGACAGGGGCGCTCAGCCCCAGCATTTT
CSARELDRGAQPQHF
>-|TRBV6-6|TRBJ2-1|TRBD2
TGTGCCAGCAGTTTCAGCGGGAGGGGGAATGAGCAGTTCTTC
CASSFSGRGNEQFF
>-|TRBV6-1|TRBJ2-2|-
TGTGCCAGCAGTCCTTTGACTCCGAGTCGACAGGATCTGTTTTTT
CASSPLTPSRQDLFF
>-|TRBV30|TRBJ1-6|TRBD1
TGTGCCTGGAGTCCGGGACAGGGATATTCACCCCTCCACTTT
CAWSPGQGYSPLHF
>-|TRBV7-6|TRBJ1-6|-
TGTGCCAGCAGCTTACAGACAGGCAATTCACCCCTCCACTTT
CASSLQTGNSPLHF
>-|TRBV5-1|TRBJ2-2|-
TGCGCCAGCAGCTCGGACGGCACCGGGGAGCTGTTTTTT
CASSSDGTGELFF
>-|TRBV30|TRBJ2-7|-
TGTGCCTGGAGTGTAGGCGGGAAACTCGGTCTGCAGTACTTC
CAWSVGGKLGLQYF
>-|TRBV5-6|TRBJ2-1|TRBD1
TGTGCCAGCAGCTTGGGGCGACAGGGCCATGAGCAGTTCTTC
CASSLGRQGHEQFF
>-|TRBV12-3/TRBV12-4|TRBJ1-1|-
TGTGCCAGCAGCCCCCAAGTTTCGAACACTGAAGCTTTCTTT
CASSPQVSNTEAFF
>once|TRBV5-4|TRBJ1-2|-
TGTGCCAGCAGCTTGGGGGGAGCCCGAGGTGGCTACACCTTC
CASSLGGARGGYTF
>-|TRBV6-5|TRBJ2-5|-
TGTGCCAGCAGTACGAACAGGGCTGGAGAGACCCAGTACTTC
CASSTNRAGETQYF